A single T cell receptor (beta chain) is shown here with its context. Its antigen is still unknown. These data are taken from a study of cytomegalovirus exposure and HLA in healthy donors. Study outcomes and limitations: TCR beta chain V- and J-gene trimming was linked, in a later analysis, to a missense variant in DCLRE1C. A list of roughly 160 TCR beta chains associated with cytomegalovirus was given.

Primers: 60 Vbeta forward and 13 Jbeta reverse. The assay was immunoSEQ multiplex PCR, and TCRdb's table has in-frame clones only and misses some. This sample has 150,000 to 200,000 clones, with around 86% found just once. Sequencing was performed on PBMCs. The clonotype comes from a young woman in good health and CMV-seronegative.

Here the CDR3 DNA reads TGTGCCAGCAGCCTAGGAGCAGGGGCTGGAAACACCATATATTTT. Residues: CASSLGAGAGNTIYF. The chain uses TRBV7-2 and TRBJ1-3, with D possibly TRBD1 on 6 matching bases. CDR3 size: 15 residues. Trimming stripped 5 bases from V and 2 bases from J, with 13 bases between. In germline, CDR1 is SGHTA, CDR2 FQGNSA.